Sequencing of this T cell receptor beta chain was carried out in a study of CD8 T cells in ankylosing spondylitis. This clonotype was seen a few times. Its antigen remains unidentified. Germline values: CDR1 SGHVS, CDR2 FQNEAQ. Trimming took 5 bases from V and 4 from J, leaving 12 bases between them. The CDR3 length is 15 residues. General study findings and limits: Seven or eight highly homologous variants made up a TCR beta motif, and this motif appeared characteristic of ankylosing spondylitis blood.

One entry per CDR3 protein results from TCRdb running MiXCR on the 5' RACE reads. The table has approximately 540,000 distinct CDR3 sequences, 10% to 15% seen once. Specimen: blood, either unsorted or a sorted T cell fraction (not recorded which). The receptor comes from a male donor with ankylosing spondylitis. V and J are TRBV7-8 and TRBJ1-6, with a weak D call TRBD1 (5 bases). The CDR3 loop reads CASSPPQGYNSPLHF. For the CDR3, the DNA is TGTGCCAGCAGCCCCCCGCAGGGTTATAATTCACCCCTCCACTTT.